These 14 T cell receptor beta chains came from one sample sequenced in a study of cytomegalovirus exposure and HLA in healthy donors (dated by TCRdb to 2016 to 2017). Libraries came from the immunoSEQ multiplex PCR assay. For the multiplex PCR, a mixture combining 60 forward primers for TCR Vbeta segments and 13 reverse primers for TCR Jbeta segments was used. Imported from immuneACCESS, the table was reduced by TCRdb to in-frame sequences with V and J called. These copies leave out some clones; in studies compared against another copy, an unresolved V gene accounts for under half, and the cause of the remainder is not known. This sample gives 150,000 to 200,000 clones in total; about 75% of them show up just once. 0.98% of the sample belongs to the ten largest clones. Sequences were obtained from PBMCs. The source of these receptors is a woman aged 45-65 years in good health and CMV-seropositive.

In DNA, the CDR3 is TGTGCCAGCAGTGAATACGAGACAGTGGAGGCTTTCTTT. Translation gives CASSEYETVEAFF. The chain combines TRBV2 with TRBJ1-1; a possible D gene is TRBD1 (5 bases). The CDR3 runs 13 residues. Per the germline V gene, CDR1 is SNHLY and CDR2 is FYNNEI. V lost 2 bases, J lost 11 bases, and 15 bases lay in between. Looking up the rest from reference TRBV2 and TRBJ1-1 gives the full variable domain: EPEVTQTPSHQVTQMGQEVILRCVPISNHLYFYWYRQILGQKVEFLVSFYNNEISEKSEIFDDQFSVERPDGSNFTLKIRSTKLEDSAMYFCASSEYETVEAFFGQGTRLTVV.

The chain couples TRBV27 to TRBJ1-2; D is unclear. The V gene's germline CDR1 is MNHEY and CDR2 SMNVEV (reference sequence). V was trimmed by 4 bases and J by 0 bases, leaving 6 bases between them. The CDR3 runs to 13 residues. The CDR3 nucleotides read TGTGCCAGCAGTTGGCAGTCTAACTATGGCTACACCTTC. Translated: CASSWQSNYGYTF.

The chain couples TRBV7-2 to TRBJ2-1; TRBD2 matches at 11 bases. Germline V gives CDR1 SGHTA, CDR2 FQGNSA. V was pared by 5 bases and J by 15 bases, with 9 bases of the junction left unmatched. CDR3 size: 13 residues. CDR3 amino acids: CASSPGLAAWGFF. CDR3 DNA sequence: TGTGCCAGCAGCCCGGGACTAGCGGCTTGGGGGTTCTTC. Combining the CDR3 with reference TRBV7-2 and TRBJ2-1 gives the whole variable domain GAGVSQSPSNKVTEKGKDVELRCDPISGHTALYWYRQSLGQGLEFLIYFQGNSAPDKSGLPSDRFSAERTGGSVSTLTIQRTQQEDSAVYLCASSPGLAAWGFFGPGTRLTVL.

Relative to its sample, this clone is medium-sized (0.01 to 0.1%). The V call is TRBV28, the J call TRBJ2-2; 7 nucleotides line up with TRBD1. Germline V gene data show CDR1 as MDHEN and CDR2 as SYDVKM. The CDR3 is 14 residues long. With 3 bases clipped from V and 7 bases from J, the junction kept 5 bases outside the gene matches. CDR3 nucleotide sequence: TGTGCCAGCAGTTTCAGGGGGTACGGCGGGGAGCTGTTTTTT. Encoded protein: CASSFRGYGGELFF.

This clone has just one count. The CDR3 sequence: CAISEVGEAFF. CDR3 DNA: TGTGCCATCAGTGAGGTCGGTGAAGCTTTCTTT. The V gene is TRBV10-3, the J gene TRBJ1-1; D gene uncertain. From germline, CDR1 is ENHRY and CDR2 SYGVKD. This CDR3 region has 11 residues. V was trimmed by 2 bases and J by 7 bases, leaving 5 bases between them.

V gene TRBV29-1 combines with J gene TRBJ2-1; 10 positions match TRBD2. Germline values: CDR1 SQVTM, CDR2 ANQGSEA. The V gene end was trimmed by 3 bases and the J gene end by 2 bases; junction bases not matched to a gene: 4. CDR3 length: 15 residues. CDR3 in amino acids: CSVDTSGKTYNEQFF. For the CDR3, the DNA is TGCAGCGTTGATACTAGCGGGAAAACCTACAATGAGCAGTTCTTC.

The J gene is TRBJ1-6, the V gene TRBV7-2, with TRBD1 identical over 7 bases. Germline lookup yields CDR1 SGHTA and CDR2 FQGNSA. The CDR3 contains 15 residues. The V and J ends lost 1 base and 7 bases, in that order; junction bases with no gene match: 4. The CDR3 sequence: CASSLGGTVNSPLHF. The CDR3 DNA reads TGTGCCAGCAGCTTAGGAGGGACAGTCAATTCACCCCTCCACTTT.

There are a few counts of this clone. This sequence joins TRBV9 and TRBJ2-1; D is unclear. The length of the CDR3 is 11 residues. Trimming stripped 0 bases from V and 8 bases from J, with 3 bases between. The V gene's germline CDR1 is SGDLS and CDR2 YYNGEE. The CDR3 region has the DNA TGTGCCAGCAGCGTAGCGGATGAGCAGTTCTTC. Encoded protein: CASSVADEQFF.

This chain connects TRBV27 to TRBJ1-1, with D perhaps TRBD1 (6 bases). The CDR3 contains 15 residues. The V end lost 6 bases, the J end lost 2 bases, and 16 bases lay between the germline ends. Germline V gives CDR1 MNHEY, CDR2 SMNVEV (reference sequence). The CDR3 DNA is TGTGCCAGCAGGACAGAATGGGACACCAACACTGAAGCTTTCTTT. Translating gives CASRTEWDTNTEAFF.

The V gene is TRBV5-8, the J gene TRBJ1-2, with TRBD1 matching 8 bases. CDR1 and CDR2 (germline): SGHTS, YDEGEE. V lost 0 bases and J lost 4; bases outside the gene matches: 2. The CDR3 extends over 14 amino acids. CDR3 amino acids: CASSLADRAYGYTF. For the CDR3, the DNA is TGTGCCAGCAGCTTGGCGGACAGGGCCTATGGCTACACCTTC. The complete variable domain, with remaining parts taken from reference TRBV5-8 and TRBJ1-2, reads EAGVTQSPTHLIKTRGQQATLRCSPISGHTSVYWYQQALGLGLQFLLWYDEGEERNRGNFPPRFSGRQFPNYSSELNVNALELEDSALYLCASSLADRAYGYTFGSGTRLTVV.

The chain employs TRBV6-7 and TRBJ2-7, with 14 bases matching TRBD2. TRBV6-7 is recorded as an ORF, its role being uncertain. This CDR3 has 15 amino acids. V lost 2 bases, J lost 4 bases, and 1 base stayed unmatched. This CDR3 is CASSYGTSGSYEQYF. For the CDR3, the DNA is TGTGCCAGCAGTTACGGGACTAGCGGGAGTTACGAGCAGTACTTC.

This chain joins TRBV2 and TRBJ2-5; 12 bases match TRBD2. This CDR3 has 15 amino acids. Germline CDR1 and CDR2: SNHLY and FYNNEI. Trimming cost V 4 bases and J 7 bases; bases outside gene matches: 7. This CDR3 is CASSGLAGGQGTQYF. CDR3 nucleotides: TGTGCCAGCAGTGGGCTAGCGGGGGGGCAGGGGACCCAGTACTTC.

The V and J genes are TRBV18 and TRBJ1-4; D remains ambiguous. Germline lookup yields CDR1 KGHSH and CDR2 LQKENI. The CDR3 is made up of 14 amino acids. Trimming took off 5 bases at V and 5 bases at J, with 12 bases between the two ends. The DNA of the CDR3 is TGTGCCAGCTCAGTTACAGACCTGAATGAAAAACTGTTTTTT. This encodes CASSVTDLNEKLFF.

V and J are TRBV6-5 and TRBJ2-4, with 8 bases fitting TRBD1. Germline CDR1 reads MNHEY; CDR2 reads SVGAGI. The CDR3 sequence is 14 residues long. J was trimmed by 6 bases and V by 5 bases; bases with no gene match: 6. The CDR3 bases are TGTGCCAGCAGTACCAGAACAGGGGGAAACATTCAGTACTTC. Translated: CASSTRTGGNIQYF.